A selection of T cell receptor beta chains follows, all from one sample in a study of blood T cell repertoires in COVID-19. TCRdb's table, derived via immunoSEQ multiplex PCR, lists solely in-frame clones and lacks some. The table has about 230,000 clones, around four fifths seen once. The sample was peripheral blood. The source of these receptors is an older woman with active or convalescent COVID-19. Each CDR3 is given with its conserved first and last residue. D genes are given only for firm matches. Clone sizes are given selectively: once, few, many, or a class where the clone is expanded.

J gene: TRBJ1-2; clone size: NA; D gene: NA; V gene: TRBV7-9; CDR3 DNA: TGTGCCAGCAGCCCCGGGACAACGTATGGCTACACCTTC; CDR3 protein: CASSPGTTYGYTF
J gene: TRBJ2-2; clone size: NA; D gene: TRBD2; V gene: TRBV19; CDR3 DNA: TGTGCCAGTAGTATCACTAGCGGGATAATCGGGGAGCTGTTTTTT; CDR3 protein: CASSITSGIIGELFF
J gene: TRBJ2-7; clone size: NA; D gene: NA; V gene: TRBV5-4; CDR3 DNA: TGTGCCAGTAACGGGGGGCCGTACTCCTACGAGCAGTACTTC; CDR3 protein: CASNGGPYSYEQYF
J gene: TRBJ2-1; clone size: NA; D gene: NA; V gene: TRBV5-1; CDR3 DNA: TGCGCCAGCAGCCCGGGGAGTTCGTCCTACAATGAGCAGTTCTTC; CDR3 protein: CASSPGSSSYNEQFF
J gene: TRBJ2-5; clone size: NA; D gene: TRBD2; V gene: TRBV7-9; CDR3 DNA: TGTGCCAGCAGCCCCGGGACTAGCGCTCAAGAGACCCAGTACTTC; CDR3 protein: CASSPGTSAQETQYF
J gene: TRBJ2-1; clone size: NA; D gene: NA; V gene: TRBV5-1; CDR3 DNA: TGCGCCAGCAGCATACAGGGATACAATGAGCAGTTCTTC; CDR3 protein: CASSIQGYNEQFF
J gene: TRBJ1-4; clone size: NA; D gene: NA; V gene: TRBV5-1; CDR3 DNA: TGCGCCAGCAGCGTTTCGGGGGAGTCTAATGAAAAACTGTTTTTT; CDR3 protein: CASSVSGESNEKLFF
J gene: TRBJ1-2; clone size: NA; D gene: TRBD1; V gene: TRBV25-1; CDR3 DNA: TGTGCCAGCAGTGAATATGGAACAGGGGATGGCTACACCTTC; CDR3 protein: CASSEYGTGDGYTF
J gene: TRBJ2-5; clone size: NA; D gene: TRBD2; V gene: TRBV6-2/TRBV6-3; CDR3 DNA: TGTGCCAGCAGCCCCGGGGCTAGCGGGGGACCCGGGGAGACCCAGTACTTC; CDR3 protein: CASSPGASGGPGETQYF
J gene: TRBJ1-1; clone size: once; D gene: NA; V gene: TRBV5-1; CDR3 DNA: TGCGCCAGCAGCGATCCACGACAAGGACAAAACACTGAAGCTTTCTTT; CDR3 protein: CASSDPRQGQNTEAFF
J gene: TRBJ1-5; clone size: NA; D gene: NA; V gene: TRBV3-1/TRBV3-2; CDR3 DNA: TGTGCCAGCAGCCAATATTCAGGTCAGCCCCAGCATTTT; CDR3 protein: CASSQYSGQPQHF
J gene: TRBJ2-2; clone size: NA; D gene: TRBD1; V gene: TRBV5-8; CDR3 DNA: TGTGCCAGCAGCTTAAAGGGGGCGGCCGGGGAGCTGTTTTTT; CDR3 protein: CASSLKGAAGELFF
J gene: TRBJ2-3; clone size: NA; D gene: NA; V gene: TRBV6-5; CDR3 DNA: TGTGCCAGCAGTCCCCAGCGCCCTCCCACAGATACGCAGTATTTT; CDR3 protein: CASSPQRPPTDTQYF
J gene: TRBJ1-4; clone size: NA; D gene: NA; V gene: TRBV4-3; CDR3 DNA: TGCGCCAGCAGCCAAGATGCGAGCGCTAATGAAAAACTGTTTTTT; CDR3 protein: CASSQDASANEKLFF
J gene: TRBJ2-6; clone size: few; D gene: NA; V gene: TRBV18; CDR3 DNA: TGTGCCAGCTCACCATCAGGGGTCGGGGCCAACGTCCTGACTTTC; CDR3 protein: CASSPSGVGANVLTF
J gene: TRBJ2-3; clone size: NA; D gene: NA; V gene: TRBV9; CDR3 DNA: TGTGCCAGCAGCGTCCCCTCCGGGGGAGATACGCAGTATTTT; CDR3 protein: CASSVPSGGDTQYF
J gene: TRBJ2-3; clone size: NA; D gene: TRBD2; V gene: TRBV11-2; CDR3 DNA: TGTGCCAGCAGCATTCGGGGGGGCGAGACAGATACGCAGTATTTT; CDR3 protein: CASSIRGGETDTQYF
J gene: TRBJ1-1; clone size: NA; D gene: TRBD1; V gene: TRBV5-1; CDR3 DNA: TGCGCCAGCAGCCCGACACCCGCCGGACAGGTCGAAGCTTTCTTT; CDR3 protein: CASSPTPAGQVEAFF
J gene: TRBJ1-2; clone size: NA; D gene: NA; V gene: TRBV5-5; CDR3 DNA: TGTGCCAGCAGCTTTGGCGGCGAGGCTTATGGCTACACCTTC; CDR3 protein: CASSFGGEAYGYTF
J gene: TRBJ2-7; clone size: NA; D gene: TRBD2; V gene: TRBV4-2; CDR3 DNA: TGTGCCAGCAGCCCCGCGGCACTAGCGGGGGGCCCGGGGGCTTACGAGCAGTACTTC; CDR3 protein: CASSPAALAGGPGAYEQYF
J gene: TRBJ1-4; clone size: NA; D gene: TRBD1; V gene: TRBV28; CDR3 DNA: TGTGCCAGCAGCTCTTTCGGACAGGGGGCAACTAATGAAAAACTGTTTTTT; CDR3 protein: CASSSFGQGATNEKLFF
J gene: TRBJ1-1; clone size: once; D gene: TRBD1; V gene: TRBV6-2/TRBV6-3; CDR3 DNA: TGTGCCAGCAGTCCAAGACAGGGGAACACTGAAGCTTTCTTT; CDR3 protein: CASSPRQGNTEAFF
J gene: TRBJ2-7; clone size: NA; D gene: TRBD2; V gene: TRBV2; CDR3 DNA: TGTGCCAGCAGTGTCCCCCCGGGGGGGAACGAGCAGTACTTC; CDR3 protein: CASSVPPGGNEQYF
J gene: TRBJ1-6; clone size: NA; D gene: NA; V gene: TRBV4-2; CDR3 DNA: TGTGCCAGCAGCCAAGTGTCGTTACAGGGACGTTCACCCCTCCACTTT; CDR3 protein: CASSQVSLQGRSPLHF
J gene: TRBJ1-3; clone size: NA; D gene: NA; V gene: TRBV5-6; CDR3 DNA: TGTGCCAGCAGCCGAGGACTCAACACTGGAAACACCATATATTTT; CDR3 protein: CASSRGLNTGNTIYF
J gene: TRBJ2-1; clone size: NA; D gene: NA; V gene: TRBV11-2; CDR3 DNA: TGTGCCAGCAGCTCCCAGTCAGGGGCGGGAGTGTACAATGAGCAGTTCTTC; CDR3 protein: CASSSQSGAGVYNEQFF
J gene: TRBJ1-1; clone size: NA; D gene: NA; V gene: TRBV28; CDR3 DNA: TGTGCCAGCAGTCCCCCGAGTACTGAAGCTTTCTTT; CDR3 protein: CASSPPSTEAFF
J gene: TRBJ2-3; clone size: few; D gene: TRBD2; V gene: TRBV5-1; CDR3 DNA: TGCGCCAGCAGCTTGGAGACTAGCGGAGTTTCCACGAGTACGCAGTATTTT; CDR3 protein: CASSLETSGVSTSTQYF
J gene: TRBJ1-1; clone size: NA; D gene: NA; V gene: TRBV5-1; CDR3 DNA: TGCGCCAGCAGCTTCGGTTTGGGTGGGCTAAGGGGCACTGAAGCTTTCTTT; CDR3 protein: CASSFGLGGLRGTEAFF